This record concerns one T cell receptor (beta chain) sequence. What this receptor recognizes is not known. The sample holds no much larger clone one base away, and base qualities are not on file. These data come from a study of blood T cell repertoires in COVID-19 (dated by TCRdb to about 2020). Background on the whole study: The collaborator samples originated in the United States, Italy and Spain and spanned the acute and convalescent phases of COVID-19. The material from the prospective study consisted of cDNA or gDNA derived from T cells, B-cell-depleted T cells, or PBMCs. Deeply sampled blood TCRbeta repertoires from subjects exposed to, actively infected with, or recovered from COVID-19 were included in the dataset. The repertoires were released in a freely available public database intended as a resource for research on the immune response to SARS-CoV-2. Samples came from the ongoing ImmuneRACE study (first 160 participants) plus 1,254 subjects from 6 global collaborators. A de-identified subject ID, COVID-19 status, age in years and sex were almost always included in the sample metadata. Where HLA class I and class II types were available, the types were taken from metadata supplied by the sample provider, not from assay-based typing.

The CDR3 spans 11 residues, from the cysteine through the phenylalanine. The read is trimmed to its CDR3 DNA, 33 bases read in frame from base 1. The germline V gene gives CDR1 as MDHEN and CDR2 as SYDVKM. The junction carries 10 bases between V and J, which are trimmed by 6 bases and 8 bases respectively. At one collaborating source in Seattle, patients were enrolled during active infection and were followed longitudinally through the course of disease. Each collaborating institution followed its own protocols to collect whole blood in K2EDTA tubes. For TCRbeta analysis, collaborators shipped samples as frozen whole blood, isolated PBMCs, or DNA extracted from either of those sample types. The immunoSEQ Assay, a bias-controlled multiplex PCR, was used to amplify TCRbeta CDR3 regions from genomic DNA. As for the original processing: Within the assay, amplification of reference gene primers was used to estimate how many nucleated cells each sample contained. Sequence reads were collapsed and filtered to measure the absolute abundance of every unique TCRbeta CDR3 rearrangement. Productive Simpson clonality was computed per sample as the square root of Simpson's diversity index over productive rearrangements. This is the immuneACCESS table as TCRdb keeps it, with only in-frame sequences that have V and J called. A part of the clones is gone; compared with another copy, unresolved V genes explain less than half, and the rest is unexplained. V, J and clone size are taken as reported in that table, and D and trimming were inferred from the DNA itself. This sample lists 150,000 or so clones; roughly nine tenths were detected once. The top ten hold over 9.5% of the sample.

Here is what the overall study found, with its caveats: The amount of clinical and demographic metadata varied by source and participant and was provided uncurated.

The V and J segments used are TRBV28 and TRBJ1-2; TRBD1 is a possible D gene, resting on 6 matching bases. This TCR was sampled from a woman between 70 and 85 years old with COVID-19, enrolled during active disease. Sequences were obtained from peripheral blood. CDR3 region: CASRLDRGYTF. The nucleotide sequence is TGTGCCAGCAGGCTAGACAGGGGCTACACCTTC.